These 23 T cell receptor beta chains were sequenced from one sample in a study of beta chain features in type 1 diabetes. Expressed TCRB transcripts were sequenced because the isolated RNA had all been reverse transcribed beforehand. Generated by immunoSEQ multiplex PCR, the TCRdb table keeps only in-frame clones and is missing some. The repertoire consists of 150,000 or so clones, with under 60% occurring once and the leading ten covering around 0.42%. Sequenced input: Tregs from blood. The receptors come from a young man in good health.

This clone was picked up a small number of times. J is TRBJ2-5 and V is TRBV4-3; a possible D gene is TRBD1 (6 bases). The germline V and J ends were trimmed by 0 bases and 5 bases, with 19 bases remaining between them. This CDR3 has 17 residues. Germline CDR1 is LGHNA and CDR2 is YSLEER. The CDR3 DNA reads TGCGCCAGCAGCCAAGAATTCCTAGGGGGTTTGTGGGAGACCCAGTACTTC. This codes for CASSQEFLGGLWETQYF.

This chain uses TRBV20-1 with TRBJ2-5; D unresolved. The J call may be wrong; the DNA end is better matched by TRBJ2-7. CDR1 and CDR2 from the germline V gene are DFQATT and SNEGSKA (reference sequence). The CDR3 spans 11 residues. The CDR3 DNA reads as TGCAGTGCTCTACTACGTTACGAGCAGTACTTC. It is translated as CSALLRYEQYF.

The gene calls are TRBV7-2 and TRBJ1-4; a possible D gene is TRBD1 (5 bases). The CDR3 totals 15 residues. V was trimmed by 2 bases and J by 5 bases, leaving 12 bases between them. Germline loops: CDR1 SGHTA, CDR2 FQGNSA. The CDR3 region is CASSLTPGLNEKLFF. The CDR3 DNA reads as TGTGCCAGCAGCTTAACCCCGGGACTCAATGAAAAACTGTTTTTT.

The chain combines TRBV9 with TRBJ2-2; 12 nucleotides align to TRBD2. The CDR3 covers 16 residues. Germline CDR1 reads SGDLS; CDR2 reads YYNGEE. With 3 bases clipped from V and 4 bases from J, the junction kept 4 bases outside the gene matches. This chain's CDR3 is CASSARTSGVTGELFF. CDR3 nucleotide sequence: TGTGCCAGCAGCGCCCGGACTAGCGGGGTCACCGGGGAGCTGTTTTTT.

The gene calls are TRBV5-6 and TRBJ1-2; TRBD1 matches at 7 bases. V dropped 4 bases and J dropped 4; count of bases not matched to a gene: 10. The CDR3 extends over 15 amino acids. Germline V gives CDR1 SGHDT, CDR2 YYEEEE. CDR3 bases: TGTGCCAGCAGCCGTCCCGAGACAGGGACCTATGGCTACACCTTC. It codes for CASSRPETGTYGYTF.

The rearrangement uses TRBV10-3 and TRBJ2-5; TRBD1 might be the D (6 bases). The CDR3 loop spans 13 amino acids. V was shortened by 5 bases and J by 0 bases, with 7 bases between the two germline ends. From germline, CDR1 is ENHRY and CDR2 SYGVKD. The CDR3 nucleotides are TGTGCCATCAGTCGGACAGACCAAGAGACCCAGTACTTC. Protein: CAISRTDQETQYF.

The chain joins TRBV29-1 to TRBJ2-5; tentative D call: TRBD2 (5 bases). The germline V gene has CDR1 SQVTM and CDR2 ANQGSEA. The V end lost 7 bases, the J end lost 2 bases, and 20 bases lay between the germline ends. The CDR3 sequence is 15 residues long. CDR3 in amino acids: CSGLGERRNQETQYF. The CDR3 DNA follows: TGCAGCGGCCTCGGGGAGCGGAGAAATCAAGAGACCCAGTACTTC. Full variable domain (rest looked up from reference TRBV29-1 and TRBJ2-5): SAVISQKPSRDICQRGTSLTIQCQVDSQVTMMFWYRQQPGQSLTLIATANQGSEATYESGFVIDKFPISRPNLTFSTLTVSNMSPEDSSIYLCSGLGERRNQETQYFGPGTRLLVL.

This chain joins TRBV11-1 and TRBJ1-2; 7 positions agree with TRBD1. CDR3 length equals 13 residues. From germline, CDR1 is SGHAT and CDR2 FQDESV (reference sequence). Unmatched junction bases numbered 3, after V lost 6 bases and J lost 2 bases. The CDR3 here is CASSNRGNYGYTF. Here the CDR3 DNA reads TGTGCCAGCAGTAACAGGGGCAACTATGGCTACACCTTC.

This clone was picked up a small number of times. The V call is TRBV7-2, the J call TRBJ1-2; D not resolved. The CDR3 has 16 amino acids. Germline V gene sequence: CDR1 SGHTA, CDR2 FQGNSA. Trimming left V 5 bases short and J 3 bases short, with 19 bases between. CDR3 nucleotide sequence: TGTGCCAGCAGCGCACCCGCGGTTGCCTGGGACTATGGCTACACCTTC. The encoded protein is CASSAPAVAWDYGYTF.

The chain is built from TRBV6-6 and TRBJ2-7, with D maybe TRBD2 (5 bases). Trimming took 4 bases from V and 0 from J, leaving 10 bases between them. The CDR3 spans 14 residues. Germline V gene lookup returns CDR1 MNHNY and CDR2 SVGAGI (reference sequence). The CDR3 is CASSWTGSSYEQYF. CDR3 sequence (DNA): TGTGCCAGCAGTTGGACGGGAAGCTCCTACGAGCAGTACTTC.

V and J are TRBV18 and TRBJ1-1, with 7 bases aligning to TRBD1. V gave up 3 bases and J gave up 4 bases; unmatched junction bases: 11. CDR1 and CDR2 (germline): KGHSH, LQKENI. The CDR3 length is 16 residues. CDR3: CASSPRTGSRGTEAFF. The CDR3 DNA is TGTGCCAGCTCACCTCGGACAGGCTCGAGGGGCACTGAAGCTTTCTTT. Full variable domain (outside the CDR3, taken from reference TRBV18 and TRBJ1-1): NAGVMQNPRHLVRRRGQEARLRCSPMKGHSHVYWYRQLPEEGLKFMVYLQKENIIDESGMPKERFSAEFPKEGPSILRIQQVVRGDSAAYFCASSPRTGSRGTEAFFGQGTRLTVV.

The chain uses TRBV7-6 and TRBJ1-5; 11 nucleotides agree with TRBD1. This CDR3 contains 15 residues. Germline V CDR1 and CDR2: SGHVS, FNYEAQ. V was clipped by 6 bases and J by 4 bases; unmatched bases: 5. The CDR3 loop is CASSLGQGANQPQHF. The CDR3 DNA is TGTGCCAGCAGTCTTGGACAGGGGGCGAATCAGCCCCAGCATTTT.

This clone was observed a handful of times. CDR3 residues: CAISELASGGGAYEQYF. The CDR3 bases are TGTGCCATCAGTGAGTTGGCTAGCGGGGGGGGAGCCTACGAGCAGTACTTC. This sequence joins TRBV10-3 and TRBJ2-5; 12 positions match TRBD2. With the DNA end fitting TRBJ2-7 better, the J assignment may be wrong. Germline-derived CDR1 and CDR2 are ENHRY and SYGVKD. The CDR3 runs 17 residues.

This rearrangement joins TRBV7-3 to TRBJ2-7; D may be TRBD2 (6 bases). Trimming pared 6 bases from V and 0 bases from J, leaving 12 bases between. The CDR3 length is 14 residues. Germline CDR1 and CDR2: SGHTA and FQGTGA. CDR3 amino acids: CASRLGTASYEQYF. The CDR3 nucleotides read TGTGCCAGCAGGCTCGGGACTGCCTCCTACGAGCAGTACTTC.

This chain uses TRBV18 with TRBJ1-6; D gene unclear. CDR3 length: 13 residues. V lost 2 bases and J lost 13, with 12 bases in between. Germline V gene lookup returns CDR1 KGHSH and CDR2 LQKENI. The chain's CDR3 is CASSPELQAPLHF. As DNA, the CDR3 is TGTGCCAGCTCACCAGAGCTCCAGGCGCCCCTCCACTTT. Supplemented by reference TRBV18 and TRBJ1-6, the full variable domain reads NAGVMQNPRHLVRRRGQEARLRCSPMKGHSHVYWYRQLPEEGLKFMVYLQKENIIDESGMPKERFSAEFPKEGPSILRIQQVVRGDSAAYFCASSPELQAPLHFGNGTRLTVT.

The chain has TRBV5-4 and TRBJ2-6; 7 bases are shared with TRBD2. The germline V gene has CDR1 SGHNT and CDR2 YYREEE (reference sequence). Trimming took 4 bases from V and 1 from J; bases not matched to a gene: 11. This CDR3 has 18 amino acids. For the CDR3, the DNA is TGTGCCAGCAGCACCACAGCGGGGCCGAGATCTGGGGCCAACGTCCTGACTTTC. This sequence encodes CASSTTAGPRSGANVLTF.

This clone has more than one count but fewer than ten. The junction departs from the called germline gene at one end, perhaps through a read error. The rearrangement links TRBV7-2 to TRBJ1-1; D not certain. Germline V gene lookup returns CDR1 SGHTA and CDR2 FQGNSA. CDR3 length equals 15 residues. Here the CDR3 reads CAGSSQARAETEAFF. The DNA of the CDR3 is TGTGCCGGCAGCTCCCAGGCGAGGGCGGAAACTGAAGCTTTCTTT.

CDR3 protein: CASGDYNEQFF. DNA for the CDR3: TGTGCCAGCGGAGATTACAATGAGCAGTTCTTC. This sequence joins TRBV2 and TRBJ2-1; D ambiguous. This CDR3 has 11 amino acids. Trimming took 8 bases from V and 4 from J, leaving 6 bases between them. Germline CDR1 reads SNHLY; CDR2 reads FYNNEI.

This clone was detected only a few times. The CDR3 reads CASKGTGDYEQYF. The CDR3 DNA sequence: TGTGCCAGCAAAGGGACAGGGGACTACGAGCAGTACTTC. The V and J genes are TRBV21-1 and TRBJ2-7; TRBD1, the table's D call, was not compared with the DNA. TRBV21-1 is reported as a pseudogene. The CDR3 spans 13 residues.

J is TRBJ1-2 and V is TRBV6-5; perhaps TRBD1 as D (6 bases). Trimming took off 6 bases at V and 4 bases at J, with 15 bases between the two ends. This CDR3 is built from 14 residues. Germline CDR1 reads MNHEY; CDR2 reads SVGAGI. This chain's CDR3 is CASREPTGFYGYTF. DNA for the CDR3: TGTGCCAGCAGAGAACCTACAGGGTTCTATGGCTACACCTTC.

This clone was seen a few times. CDR3 protein: CASSLRAGKNIQYF. The CDR3 nucleotides are TGTGCCAGCAGTTTACGGGCGGGCAAAAACATTCAGTACTTC. The chain uses TRBV28 and TRBJ2-4; a weak D match, TRBD2 (5 bases). The V end was cut by 2 bases, the J end by 3 bases, with 8 bases between. CDR3 length equals 14 residues. Germline CDR1 is MDHEN and CDR2 is SYDVKM.

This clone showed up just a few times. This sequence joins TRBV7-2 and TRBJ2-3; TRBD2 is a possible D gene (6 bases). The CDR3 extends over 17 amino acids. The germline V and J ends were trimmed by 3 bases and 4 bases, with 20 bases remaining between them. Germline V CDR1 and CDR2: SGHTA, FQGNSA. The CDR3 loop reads CASSLNFVGASADTQYF. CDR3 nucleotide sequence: TGTGCCAGCAGCTTGAACTTTGTTGGTGCTAGCGCAGATACGCAGTATTTT.

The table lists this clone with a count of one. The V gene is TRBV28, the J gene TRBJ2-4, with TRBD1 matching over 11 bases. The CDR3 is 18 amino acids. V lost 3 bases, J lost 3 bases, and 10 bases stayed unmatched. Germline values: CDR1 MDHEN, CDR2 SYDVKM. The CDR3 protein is CASSFPRTGGLGKNIQYF. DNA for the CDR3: TGTGCCAGCAGTTTCCCTAGGACAGGGGGCTTAGGCAAAAACATTCAGTACTTC.